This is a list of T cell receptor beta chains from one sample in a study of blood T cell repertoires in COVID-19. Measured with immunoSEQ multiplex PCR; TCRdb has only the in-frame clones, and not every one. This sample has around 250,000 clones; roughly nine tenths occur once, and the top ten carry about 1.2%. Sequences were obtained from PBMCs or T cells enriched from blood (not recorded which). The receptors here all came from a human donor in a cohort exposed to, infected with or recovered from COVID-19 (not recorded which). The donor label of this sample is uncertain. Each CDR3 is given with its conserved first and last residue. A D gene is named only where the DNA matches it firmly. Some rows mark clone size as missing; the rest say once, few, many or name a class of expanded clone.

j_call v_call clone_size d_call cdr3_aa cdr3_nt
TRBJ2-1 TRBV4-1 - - CASSQEDDHNEQFF TGCGCCAGCAGCCAGGAGGACGACCACAATGAGCAGTTCTTC
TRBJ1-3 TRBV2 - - CASSGDGNTIYF TGTGCCAGCTCAGGGGACGGAAACACCATATATTTT
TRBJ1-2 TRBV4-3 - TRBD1 CASSQVSGGGYTF TGCGCCAGCAGCCAAGTTTCAGGGGGTGGCTACACCTTC
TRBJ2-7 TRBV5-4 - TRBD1 CASSPTGTDDYEQYF TGTGCCAGCAGCCCCACCGGGACAGATGACTACGAGCAGTACTTC
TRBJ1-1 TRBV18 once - CASSPLTGVNTEAFF TGTGCCAGCTCACCACTTACGGGGGTAAACACTGAAGCTTTCTTT
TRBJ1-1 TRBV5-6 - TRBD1 CASSFGDRAYTEAFF TGTGCCAGCAGCTTTGGGGACAGAGCTTACACTGAAGCTTTCTTT
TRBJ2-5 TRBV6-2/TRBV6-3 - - CASSYSSGGGRETQYF TGTGCCAGCAGTTACTCGAGTGGGGGCGGCCGGGAGACCCAGTACTTC
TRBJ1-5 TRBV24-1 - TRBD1 CATSVRQGNSNQPQHF TGTGCCACCAGTGTACGACAGGGGAATAGCAATCAGCCCCAGCATTTT
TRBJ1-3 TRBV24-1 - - CATSAPGAGNTIYF TGTGCCACCAGTGCCCCAGGGGCTGGAAACACCATATATTTT
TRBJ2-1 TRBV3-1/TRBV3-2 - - CASSPYAGYNEQFF TGTGCCAGCAGCCCCTATGCGGGCTACAATGAGCAGTTCTTC
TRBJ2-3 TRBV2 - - CASSPSPLGGSTDTQYF TGTGCCAGCAGTCCCTCCCCTCTAGGAGGGTCTACAGATACGCAGTATTTT
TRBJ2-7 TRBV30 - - CAWTPATGRGGYEQYF TGTGCCTGGACCCCTGCCACAGGGAGGGGGGGCTACGAGCAGTACTTC
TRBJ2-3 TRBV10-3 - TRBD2 CAISDRTSGGYTDTQYF TGTGCCATCAGTGACCGGACTAGCGGGGGGTACACAGATACGCAGTATTTT
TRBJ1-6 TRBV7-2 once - CASRQGSSYNSPLHF TGTGCCAGCAGGCAGGGGAGCTCCTATAATTCACCCCTCCACTTT
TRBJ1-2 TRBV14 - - CASSQDSHRGEYGYTF TGTGCCAGCAGCCAAGATTCACATCGGGGGGAGTATGGCTACACCTTC
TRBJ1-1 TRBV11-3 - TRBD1 CASSLTGVNTEAFF TGTGCCAGCAGCTTGACAGGGGTGAACACTGAAGCTTTCTTT
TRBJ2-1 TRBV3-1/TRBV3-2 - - CASSQEWRGREQFF TGTGCCAGCAGCCAAGAATGGAGGGGGCGAGAGCAGTTCTTC
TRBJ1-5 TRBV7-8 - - CASSHSPGLKSNQPQHF TGTGCCAGCAGCCACAGCCCGGGACTTAAAAGCAATCAGCCCCAGCATTTT
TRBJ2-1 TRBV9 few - CASSVVGGYNEQFF TGTGCCAGCAGCGTAGTAGGAGGATACAATGAGCAGTTCTTC
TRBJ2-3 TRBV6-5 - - CASRAGFSTDTQYF TGTGCCTCCAGGGCGGGGTTTAGCACAGATACGCAGTATTTT
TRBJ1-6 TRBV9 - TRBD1 CASSATGTENSPLHF TGTGCCAGCAGCGCCACCGGGACAGAAAATTCACCCCTCCACTTT
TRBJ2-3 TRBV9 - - CASSVGRENTDTQYF TGTGCCAGCAGCGTAGGCAGGGAAAACACAGATACGCAGTATTTT
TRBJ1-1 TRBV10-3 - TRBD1 CAISFRGRLSPNTEAFF TGTGCCATCAGTTTCAGGGGGCGGCTGTCGCCGAACACTGAAGCTTTCTTT
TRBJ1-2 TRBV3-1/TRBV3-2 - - CASSQGPRGYTF TGTGCCAGCAGCCAAGGACCGCGGGGCTACACCTTC
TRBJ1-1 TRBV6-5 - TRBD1 CASNRDRNTEAFF TGTGCCAGCAATAGGGACAGGAACACTGAAGCTTTCTTT
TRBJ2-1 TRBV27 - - CASSLAARLVDEQFF TGTGCCAGCAGCCTGGCGGCGCGACTTGTCGATGAGCAGTTCTTC